The 29 T cell receptor beta chains in this list originate from one sample, sequenced in a study of blood T cell repertoires in COVID-19. The method was immunoSEQ multiplex PCR; TCRdb's version includes in-frame clones alone and lacks a portion of them. The repertoire holds about 150,000 clones, with around four fifths as singletons. Sequenced material: PBMCs or T cells enriched from blood (not recorded which). The receptors were sampled from a man in his forties or fifties who had recovered from COVID-19.

This clone showed up just once. The V call is TRBV2, the J call TRBJ1-6; 9 nucleotides line up with TRBD1. The V gene's germline CDR1 is SNHLY and CDR2 FYNNEI. V shed 8 bases, J shed 7 bases, and the junction held 9 bases outside the gene matches. CDR3 length: 15 amino acids. The CDR3 sequence: CASHGGQGRNSPLHF. CDR3 DNA: TGTGCCAGCCACGGGGGACAGGGAAGGAATTCACCCCTCCACTTT. Combining the CDR3 with reference TRBV2 and TRBJ1-6 gives the whole variable domain EPEVTQTPSHQVTQMGQEVILRCVPISNHLYFYWYRQILGQKVEFLVSFYNNEISEKSEIFDDQFSVERPDGSNFTLKIRSTKLEDSAMYFCASHGGQGRNSPLHFGNGTRLTVT.

The chain joins TRBV7-2 to TRBJ2-3; 13 bases fit TRBD2. V gave up 5 bases and J gave up 3 bases; unmatched junction bases: 5. Germline loops: CDR1 SGHTA, CDR2 FQGNSA. The CDR3 spans 16 residues. CDR3 in amino acids: CASSPLTSGGTDTQYF. In nucleotides, the CDR3 is TGTGCCAGCAGCCCTCTGACTAGCGGGGGGACAGATACGCAGTATTTT.

The chain recombines TRBV6-4 with TRBJ1-1, with a weak D call TRBD1 (5 bases). Trimming removed 6 bases from V and 4 bases from J, with 12 bases in between. The germline gives CDR1 MRHNA, CDR2 SNTAGT. The CDR3 is 13 amino acids. CDR3 sequence reads: CASSLQEGTEAFF. In DNA form, the CDR3 reads TGTGCCAGCAGCCTACAGGAGGGCACTGAAGCTTTCTTT.

This sequence joins TRBV3-1 (or the pseudogene TRBV3-2) and TRBJ2-1; 11 bases are shared with TRBD2. This CDR3 contains 14 residues. Germline trimming cut 7 bases from V and 3 bases from J; bases unmatched to any gene: 2. Germline CDR1 and CDR2: LGHDT and YNNKEL (reference sequence). CDR3 in amino acids: CASTTSGVYNEQFF. CDR3 DNA: TGTGCCAGCACGACTAGCGGGGTCTACAATGAGCAGTTCTTC.

The chain has TRBV2 and TRBJ1-6; 7 nucleotides match TRBD1. Trimming cost V 7 bases and J 5 bases; bases outside gene matches: 8. This CDR3 is built from 15 residues. CDR1 SNHLY and CDR2 FYNNEI come from the germline V gene. CDR3 bases: TGTGCCAGCACAAAGGACAGGCTTAATAATTCACCCCTCCACTTT. Translation gives CASTKDRLNNSPLHF. Variable domain in full (rest from reference TRBV2 and TRBJ1-6): EPEVTQTPSHQVTQMGQEVILRCVPISNHLYFYWYRQILGQKVEFLVSFYNNEISEKSEIFDDQFSVERPDGSNFTLKIRSTKLEDSAMYFCASTKDRLNNSPLHFGNGTRLTVT.

The V and J genes are TRBV7-2 and TRBJ1-5; 7 bases align to TRBD1. V trimming: 5 bases; J trimming: 3 bases; junction bases outside the gene matches: 4. The CDR3 spans 14 residues. In germline, CDR1 is SGHTA, CDR2 FQGNSA. The CDR3 DNA follows: TGTGCCAGCAGCAAGGACAGGATCAATCAGCCCCAGCATTTT. Translated: CASSKDRINQPQHF. The full variable domain, with the rest looked up from reference TRBV7-2 and TRBJ1-5, is GAGVSQSPSNKVTEKGKDVELRCDPISGHTALYWYRQSLGQGLEFLIYFQGNSAPDKSGLPSDRFSAERTGGSVSTLTIQRTQQEDSAVYLCASSKDRINQPQHFGDGTRLSIL.

The chain uses TRBV2 and TRBJ2-5, with 7 nucleotides matching TRBD1. CDR3 length: 14 amino acids. The germline CDR1 and CDR2 sequences are SNHLY and FYNNEI. V lost 8 bases, J lost 2 bases, and 8 bases stayed unmatched. In DNA, the CDR3 is TGTGCCAGCCCTACTTCAGGGGGACAAGAGACCCAGTACTTC. Its translation is CASPTSGGQETQYF.

The chain recombines TRBV5-1 with TRBJ2-5; D is unclear. This CDR3 spans 11 amino acids. The germline V gene encodes CDR1 SGHRS and CDR2 YFSETQ. V lost 3 bases, J lost 7 bases, and 7 bases lay in between. This CDR3 is CASSSTRTQYF. The CDR3 DNA reads as TGCGCCAGCAGCTCCACGAGGACCCAGTACTTC.

DNA of the CDR3: TGTGCCAGCTCACGTGAGGGAAACTATGGCTACACCTTC. It is translated as CASSREGNYGYTF. V is TRBV18 and J is TRBJ1-2, with D unresolved. Per germline, CDR1 KGHSH and CDR2 LQKENI. This CDR3 comprises 13 residues. Between the trimmed V and J ends, which lost 4 bases and 2 bases, there was a span of 8 bases.

The chain carries TRBV4-2 and TRBJ2-1, with a possible D match to TRBD2 (7 bases). Germline loops: CDR1 LGHNA, CDR2 YNFKEQ. The CDR3 loop spans 16 amino acids. Trimming stripped 0 bases from V and 10 bases from J, with 19 bases between. CDR3 region: CASSQDRWGGLGEQFF. The CDR3 DNA sequence: TGTGCCAGCAGCCAAGATAGGTGGGGGGGCCTCGGAGAGCAGTTCTTC.

The V and J genes are TRBV11-3 and TRBJ2-3; TRBD2 matches at 14 bases. CDR1 SGHNT and CDR2 YENEEA come from the germline V gene. V was pared by 1 base and J by 6 bases, with 0 bases of the junction left unmatched. CDR3 length: 15 residues. In nucleotides, the CDR3 is TGTGCCAGCAGCTTAGGACTAGCGGGGGGGGATACGCAGTATTTT. This translates into CASSLGLAGGDTQYF.

This clone was picked up one time. V usage is TRBV3-1 (or the pseudogene TRBV3-2) and J usage is TRBJ1-4; weak D call: TRBD1 (5 bases). V was clipped by 0 bases and J by 11 bases, with 19 bases between them. In germline, CDR1 is LGHDT, CDR2 YNNKEL (reference sequence). CDR3 length: 16 amino acids. The DNA of the CDR3 is TGTGCCAGCAGCCAAGATCCCGGCGGGTCCGGGGGGAAACTGTTTTTT. It translates to CASSQDPGGSGGKLFF.

V gene TRBV7-9 combines with J gene TRBJ1-5; TRBD1 aligns across 8 bases. CDR3 size: 17 residues. Trimming cost V 0 bases and J 4 bases; bases outside gene matches: 8. Germline V CDR1 and CDR2: SEHNR, FQNEAQ (reference sequence). The CDR3 DNA sequence: TGTGCCAGCAGCTTAGCGCCTGGACAGGGCCCTAATCAGCCCCAGCATTTT. Encoded protein: CASSLAPGQGPNQPQHF.

The chain links TRBV24-1 to TRBJ1-5; D ambiguous. The germline V and J ends were trimmed by 4 bases and 5 bases, with 5 bases remaining between them. This CDR3 has 12 amino acids. Per germline, CDR1 KGHDR and CDR2 SFDVKD. CDR3 coding DNA: TGTGCCACCAGTGACGGAGATCAGCCCCAGCATTTT. Residues: CATSDGDQPQHF.

This chain joins TRBV6-5 and TRBJ1-5; 8 nucleotides align to TRBD1. After removal of 5 bases from V and 5 bases from J, the junction contained 8 bases not matched to a gene. The CDR3 length is 15 residues. Germline loops: CDR1 MNHEY, CDR2 SVGAGI. The CDR3 DNA reads as TGTGCCAGCAGTCCCGACAGGGGACGCCATCAGCCCCAGCATTTT. Protein: CASSPDRGRHQPQHF.

The chain carries TRBV27 and TRBJ1-6; 9 bases are shared with TRBD1. The CDR3 is 16 amino acids. Germline V gene data show CDR1 as MNHEY and CDR2 as SMNVEV (reference sequence). V shed 4 bases, J shed 2 bases, and the junction held 3 bases outside the gene matches. The CDR3 region is CASSSDRGAYNSPLHF. CDR3 DNA sequence: TGTGCCAGCAGTTCGGACAGGGGAGCCTATAATTCACCCCTCCACTTT.

This chain uses TRBV3-1 (or the pseudogene TRBV3-2) with TRBJ1-1; D is perhaps TRBD1 (5 bases). The V end lost 4 bases, the J end lost 6 bases, and 12 bases lay between the germline ends. Germline CDR1 reads LGHDT; CDR2 reads YNNKEL (reference sequence). The CDR3 totals 13 residues. CDR3 coding DNA: TGTGCCAGCAGCCTCCAGGGTAACCCTGAAGCTTTCTTT. It is translated as CASSLQGNPEAFF.

The chain joins TRBV11-1 to TRBJ2-1, with 9 bases fitting TRBD2. Germline trimming cut 3 bases from V and 7 bases from J; bases unmatched to any gene: 7. This CDR3 region has 15 residues. Germline assignment: CDR1 SGHAT and CDR2 FQDESV (reference sequence). CDR3 sequence: CASSLGGGAGNEQFF. The CDR3 DNA reads TGTGCCAGCAGCTTGGGCGGGGGGGCCGGTAATGAGCAGTTCTTC.

The V and J genes are TRBV3-1 (or the pseudogene TRBV3-2) and TRBJ2-1; D perhaps matches TRBD1 (8 bases). Germline V CDR1 and CDR2: LGHDT, YNNKEL (reference sequence). The CDR3 extends over 15 amino acids. The V gene lost 11 bases and the J gene lost 3 bases, with 20 bases spanning the gap. CDR3 coding DNA: TGTGCCTGCGGGGGATCAGGGGGCTTCTACAATGAGCAGTTCTTC. Translating it yields CACGGSGGFYNEQFF.

The V gene is TRBV4-2, the J gene TRBJ2-6; 7 bases map to TRBD2. The V segment lost 3 bases and the J segment 4 bases; nucleotides outside the gene matches: 6. CDR1 LGHNA and CDR2 YNFKEQ come from the germline V gene. This CDR3 spans 16 amino acids. CDR3 loop: CASSQFRGEGANVLTF. The DNA for the CDR3 is TGTGCCAGCAGCCAGTTCCGGGGGGAAGGGGCCAACGTCCTGACTTTC.

The chain couples TRBV2 to TRBJ2-7; a weak D match, TRBD1 (6 bases). CDR3 length: 14 amino acids. CDR1 SNHLY and CDR2 FYNNEI come from the germline V gene. V lost 5 bases and J 0 bases, leaving 11 bases between the germline ends. The CDR3 is CASSLGAVSYEQYF. The CDR3 coding sequence is TGTGCCAGCAGTCTGGGGGCGGTCTCCTACGAGCAGTACTTC.

The chain combines TRBV5-1 with TRBJ1-3; D gene unclear. Between the trimmed V and J ends, which lost 0 bases and 2 bases, there was a span of 12 bases. This CDR3 has 16 amino acids. Germline V gene data show CDR1 as SGHRS and CDR2 as YFSETQ. This CDR3 is CASSLASGPTGNTIYF. As DNA, the CDR3 is TGCGCCAGCAGCTTGGCGAGCGGACCTACTGGAAACACCATATATTTT.

The V and J genes are TRBV19 and TRBJ1-5, with D possibly being TRBD1 (5 bases). V gave up 3 bases and J gave up 1 base, with 7 bases separating them. This CDR3 has 14 amino acids. CDR1 and CDR2 (germline): LNHDA, SQIVND (reference sequence). CDR3 nucleotide sequence: TGTGCCAGTAGTATGCGGGGGAGCAATCAGCCCCAGCATTTT. It codes for CASSMRGSNQPQHF.

The chain joins TRBV19 to TRBJ2-2; possibly TRBD2 for D (7 bases). The V end was cut by 5 bases, the J end by 6 bases, with 19 bases between. The CDR3 totals 16 residues. CDR1 and CDR2 from the germline V gene are LNHDA and SQIVND (reference sequence). Written as DNA, the CDR3 is TGTGCCAGTAGTCCCCCGCCCAGGGGAGGGGCCGGGGAGCTGTTTTTT. It is translated as CASSPPPRGGAGELFF. Based on the CDR3 plus reference TRBV19 and TRBJ2-2, the full variable domain is DGGITQSPKYLFRKEGQNVTLSCEQNLNHDAMYWYRQDPGQGLRLIYYSQIVNDFQKGDIAEGYSVSREKKESFPLTVTSAQKNPTAFYLCASSPPPRGGAGELFFGEGSRLTVL.

V is TRBV7-6 and J is TRBJ2-7; 7 bases are shared with TRBD2. CDR1 is SGHVS, CDR2 FNYEAQ, per germline. The length of the CDR3 is 15 residues. Trimming took 1 base from V and 2 from J; bases not matched to a gene: 5. CDR3 amino acids: CASSLGSSGTYEQYF. The CDR3 bases are TGTGCCAGCAGCTTAGGCTCTAGCGGCACCTACGAGCAGTACTTC.

The chain recombines TRBV12-5 with TRBJ1-5; 7 bases line up with TRBD1. This CDR3 has 15 amino acids. The V gene end was trimmed by 4 bases and the J gene end by 0 bases; junction bases not matched to a gene: 3. The germline V gene has CDR1 LGHNT and CDR2 FRNRAP. In DNA form, the CDR3 reads TGTGCTAGTGGTTCCGGGACAGCTAGCAATCAGCCCCAGCATTTT. This translates into CASGSGTASNQPQHF.

This clone was found once. The chain links TRBV6-5 to TRBJ2-1; D unresolved. The CDR3 extends over 14 amino acids. Per the germline V gene, CDR1 is MNHEY and CDR2 is SVGAGI. V gave up 5 bases and J gave up 1 base, with 9 bases separating them. The CDR3 is CASSNAGSYNEQFF. The CDR3 DNA reads TGTGCCAGCAGTAACGCCGGGTCCTACAATGAGCAGTTCTTC.

The chain joins TRBV11-2 to TRBJ1-2; 7 bases map to TRBD1. The V segment lost 5 bases and the J segment 7 bases; nucleotides outside the gene matches: 7. CDR1 is SGHAT and CDR2 is FQNNGV in the germline V gene. CDR3 length equals 13 residues. The CDR3 loop reads CASSPMDRLGYTF. As DNA, the CDR3 is TGTGCCAGCAGCCCAATGGACAGGCTTGGCTACACCTTC. The entire variable domain, with the rest obtained from reference TRBV11-2 and TRBJ1-2, is as follows: EAGVAQSPRYKIIEKRQSVAFWCNPISGHATLYWYQQILGQGPKLLIQFQNNGVVDDSQLPKDRFSAERLKGVDSTLKIQPAKLEDSAVYLCASSPMDRLGYTFGSGTRLTVV.

The chain links TRBV27 to TRBJ1-6; 7 positions match TRBD1. V shed 0 bases, J shed 10 bases, and the junction held 9 bases outside the gene matches. The CDR3 sequence is 16 residues long. Germline values: CDR1 MNHEY, CDR2 SMNVEV (reference sequence). In DNA, the CDR3 is TGTGCCAGCAGTTTATCGATAACAGGGGTGCAATCACCCCTCCACTTT. As protein: CASSLSITGVQSPLHF.